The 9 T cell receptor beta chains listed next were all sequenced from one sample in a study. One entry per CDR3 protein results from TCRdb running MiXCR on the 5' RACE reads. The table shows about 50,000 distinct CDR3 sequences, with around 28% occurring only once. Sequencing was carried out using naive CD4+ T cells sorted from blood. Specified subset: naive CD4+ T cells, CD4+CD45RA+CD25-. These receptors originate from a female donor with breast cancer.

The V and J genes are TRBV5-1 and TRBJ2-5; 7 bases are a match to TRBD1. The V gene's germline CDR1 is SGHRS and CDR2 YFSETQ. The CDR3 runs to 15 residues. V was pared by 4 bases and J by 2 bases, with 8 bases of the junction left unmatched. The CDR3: CASSQPGTAQETQYF. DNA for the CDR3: TGCGCCAGCAGCCAACCCGGGACAGCGCAAGAGACCCAGTACTTC. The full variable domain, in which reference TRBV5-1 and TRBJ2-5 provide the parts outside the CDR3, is KAGVTQTPRYLIKTRGQQVTLSCSPISGHRSVSWYQQTPGQGLQFLFEYFSETQRNKGNFPGRFSGRQFSNSRSEMNVSTLELGDSALYLCASSQPGTAQETQYFGPGTRLLVL.

CDR3 nucleotide sequence: TGTGCCAGCAGTGAATCTAGAGGGAACACTGAAGCTTTCTTT. Its protein is CASSESRGNTEAFF. V gene TRBV6-1 combines with J gene TRBJ1-1; D is uncertain. CDR1 and CDR2 from the germline V gene are MNHNS and SASEGT. Trimming pared 2 bases from V and 1 base from J, leaving 8 bases between. The CDR3 runs to 14 residues.

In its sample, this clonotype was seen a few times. CDR3 loop: CASSLEQGMNTGELFF. The CDR3 DNA reads TGCGCCAGCAGCTTGGAACAGGGGATGAACACCGGGGAGCTGTTTTTT. The gene calls are TRBV5-1 and TRBJ2-2; 7 bases line up with TRBD1. The V segment lost 0 bases and the J segment 1 base; nucleotides outside the gene matches: 3. Germline CDR1 and CDR2: SGHRS and YFSETQ. There are 16 residues in the CDR3.

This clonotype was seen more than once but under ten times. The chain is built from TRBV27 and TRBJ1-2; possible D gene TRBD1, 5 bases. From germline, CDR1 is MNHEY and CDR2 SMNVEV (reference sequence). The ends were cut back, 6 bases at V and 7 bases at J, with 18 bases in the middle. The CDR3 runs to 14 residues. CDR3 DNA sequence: TGTGCCAGCAGCCCTACGGGACGTTGGGGTGGCTACACCTTC. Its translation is CASSPTGRWGGYTF.

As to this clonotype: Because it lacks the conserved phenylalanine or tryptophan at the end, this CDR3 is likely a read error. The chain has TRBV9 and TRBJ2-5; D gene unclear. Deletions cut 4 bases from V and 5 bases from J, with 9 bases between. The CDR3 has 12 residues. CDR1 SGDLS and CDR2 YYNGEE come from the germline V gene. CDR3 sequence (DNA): TGTGCCAGCAGCTCCAGCGTGGAGACCCAGTACCTC. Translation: CASSSSVETQYL.

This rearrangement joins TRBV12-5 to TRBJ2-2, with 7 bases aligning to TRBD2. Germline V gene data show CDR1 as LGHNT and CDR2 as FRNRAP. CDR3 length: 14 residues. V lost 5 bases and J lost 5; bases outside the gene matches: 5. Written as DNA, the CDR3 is TGTGCTAGTGGTGCCTCCGGGGGGACCGGGGAGCTGTTTTTT. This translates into CASGASGGTGELFF.

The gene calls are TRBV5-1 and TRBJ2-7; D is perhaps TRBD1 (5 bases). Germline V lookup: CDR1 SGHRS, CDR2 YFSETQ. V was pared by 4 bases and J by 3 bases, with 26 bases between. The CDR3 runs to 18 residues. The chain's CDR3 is CASSVDSRSPRSCYEQYF. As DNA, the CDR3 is TGCGCCAGCAGCGTTGACAGCCGGTCCCCGCGGAGTTGCTACGAGCAGTACTTC.

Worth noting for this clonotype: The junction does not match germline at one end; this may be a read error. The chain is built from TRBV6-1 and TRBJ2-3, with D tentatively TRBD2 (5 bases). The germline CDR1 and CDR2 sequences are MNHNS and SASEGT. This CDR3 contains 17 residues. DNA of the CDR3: TGTGCCAGGAGTGGCGATGTCTCAGATACAGCGGCAGATGCGCAGTATTTT. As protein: CARSGDVSDTAADAQYF.

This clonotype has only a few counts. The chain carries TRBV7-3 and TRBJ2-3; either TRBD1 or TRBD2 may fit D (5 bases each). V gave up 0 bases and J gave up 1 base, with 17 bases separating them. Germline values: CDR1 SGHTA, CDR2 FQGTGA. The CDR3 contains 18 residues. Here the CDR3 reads CASSLTGPRSGRTDTQYF. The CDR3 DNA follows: TGTGCCAGCAGCTTAACGGGTCCACGGTCGGGGCGCACAGATACGCAGTATTTT.